These 23 T cell receptor beta chains were all obtained from the same sample, sequenced in a study of Graves' ophthalmopathy and Graves' hyperthyroidism. RNA transcripts were the template, and TCR beta CDR3 regions were amplified from them. Second-round multiplex PCR followed a first-round RT-PCR using HTBI primers. Each CDR3 protein gets one entry after TCRdb re-called the multiplex PCR reads with MiXCR. Of approximately 540,000 distinct CDR3 sequences listed, 35% to 40% are singletons. The sequenced sample consisted of peripheral blood or thyroid tissue (not recorded which). These receptors were collected from an adult man with Graves' hyperthyroidism.

At least ten counts were recorded for this clonotype. The chain carries TRBV12-3 or TRBV12-4 and TRBJ2-5, with TRBD2 identical over 9 bases. The V and J ends lost 8 bases and 6 bases, in that order; junction bases with no gene match: 4. This CDR3 has 12 amino acids. CDR3 sequence: CASGGREQTQYF. The CDR3, as DNA: TGTGCCAGCGGCGGGAGGGAGCAGACCCAGTACTTC.

The rearrangement links TRBV5-5 to TRBJ1-5; D remains unclear. From germline, CDR1 is SGHKS and CDR2 YYEKEE (reference sequence). V lost 4 bases and J lost 11, with 19 bases in between. This CDR3 region has 14 residues. The CDR3 DNA follows: TGTGCCAGCAGCCTTGGACGGGGAGGAGAGACCCAGCATTTT. It encodes CASSLGRGGETQHF.

Only a few counts were recorded for this clonotype. The V call is TRBV2, the J call TRBJ1-5; D may be TRBD1 (6 bases). V lost 8 bases, J lost 3 bases, and 14 bases lay in between. The length of the CDR3 is 14 residues. Germline lookup yields CDR1 SNHLY and CDR2 FYNNEI. The DNA of the CDR3 is TGTGCCAGCTCACCACAGGGCCCCAATCAGCCCCAGCATTTT. Translated, it gives CASSPQGPNQPQHF.

On this clonotype: The junction does not match germline at one end; this may be a read error. The chain links TRBV7-2 to TRBJ1-2; 7 bases are shared with TRBD1. Germline V CDR1 and CDR2: SGHTA, FQGNSA. This CDR3 comprises 12 residues. CDR3 amino acids: CASSATGVGSTF. CDR3 DNA: TGTGCCAGCAGCGCCACAGGGGTGGGCTCCACCTTC.

This clonotype was recorded many times. The chain recombines TRBV29-1 with TRBJ1-2; TRBD1 matches at 9 bases. Trimming removed 7 bases from V and 2 bases from J; junction bases left unmatched: 5. CDR1 and CDR2 (germline): SQVTM, ANQGSEA. The CDR3 sequence is 13 residues long. In nucleotides, the CDR3 is TGCAGCGCTCCCGGGACAGGGAACTATGGCTACACCTTC. This codes for CSAPGTGNYGYTF. Full variable domain (rest looked up from reference TRBV29-1 and TRBJ1-2): SAVISQKPSRDICQRGTSLTIQCQVDSQVTMMFWYRQQPGQSLTLIATANQGSEATYESGFVIDKFPISRPNLTFSTLTVSNMSPEDSSIYLCSAPGTGNYGYTFGSGTRLTVV.

The chain carries TRBV12-5 and TRBJ2-7, with D possibly matching TRBD2 (7 bases). The germline V and J ends were trimmed by 4 bases and 1 base, with 11 bases remaining between them. CDR3 length: 14 residues. Germline CDR1 LGHNT, CDR2 FRNRAP. The DNA of the CDR3 is TGTGCTAGTGGTTCGAGGGGGGGATCCTACGAGCAGTACTTC. It specifies CASGSRGGSYEQYF.

This chain links TRBV7-9 with TRBJ1-2; 11 positions match TRBD1. In germline, CDR1 is SEHNR, CDR2 FQNEAQ (reference sequence). V lost 3 bases and J lost 4; bases outside the gene matches: 7. There are 16 residues in the CDR3. In DNA, the CDR3 is TGTGCCAGCAGCTTCCGGGACAGGGGGGACGGCTATGGCTACACCTTC. It yields the protein CASSFRDRGDGYGYTF. The complete variable domain, with remaining parts taken from reference TRBV7-9 and TRBJ1-2, reads DTGVSQNPRHKITKRGQNVTFRCDPISEHNRLYWYRQTLGQGPEFLTYFQNEAQLEKSRLLSDRFSAERPKGSFSTLEIQRTEQGDSAMYLCASSFRDRGDGYGYTFGSGTRLTVV.

In its sample, this clonotype was seen many times. The rearrangement links TRBV5-1 to TRBJ1-2; 8 positions match TRBD1. Per the germline V gene, CDR1 is SGHRS and CDR2 is YFSETQ. J lost 7 bases, V lost 4 bases, and 12 bases had no gene match. The CDR3 totals 15 residues. CDR3 bases: TGCGCCAGCAGCCTCCCGACAGGGGACCCCCGTGGCTACACCTTC. It is translated as CASSLPTGDPRGYTF.

As concerns this clonotype: This may arise from a read error, as a much more abundant clone is one base away. This chain joins TRBV9 and TRBJ2-2; tentative D call: TRBD2 (7 bases). This CDR3 has 14 amino acids. Germline CDR1 SGDLS, CDR2 YYNGEE. CDR3 residues: CASSVVQGGGGLFF. The DNA of the CDR3 is TGTGCCAGCAGCGTAGTACAGGGCGGCGGGGGGCTGTTTTTT.

This clonotype was picked up many times. The chain couples TRBV2 to TRBJ2-7; the D call may be TRBD1 or TRBD2 (6 bases each). This CDR3 is built from 14 residues. Deletions cut 7 bases from V and 6 bases from J, with 19 bases between. Germline values: CDR1 SNHLY, CDR2 FYNNEI. For the CDR3, the DNA is TGTGCCAGCACTGGTACCAGGGGAGGTGGCGAGCAGTACTTC. It yields the protein CASTGTRGGGEQYF. Combining the CDR3 with reference TRBV2 and TRBJ2-7 gives the whole variable domain EPEVTQTPSHQVTQMGQEVILRCVPISNHLYFYWYRQILGQKVEFLVSFYNNEISEKSEIFDDQFSVERPDGSNFTLKIRSTKLEDSAMYFCASTGTRGGGEQYFGPGTRLTVT.

The chain employs TRBV9 and TRBJ2-3; D unclear. Germline V gene lookup returns CDR1 SGDLS and CDR2 YYNGEE. This CDR3 has 13 amino acids. Deletions cut 4 bases from V and 4 bases from J, with 10 bases between. Here the CDR3 reads CASSSRAADTQYF. The CDR3 DNA reads as TGTGCCAGCAGCTCCCGGGCCGCAGATACGCAGTATTTT. Full variable domain (outside the CDR3, taken from reference TRBV9 and TRBJ2-3): DSGVTQTPKHLITATGQRVTLRCSPRSGDLSVYWYQQSLDQGLQFLIQYYNGEERAKGNILERFSAQQFPDLHSELNLSSLELGDSALYFCASSSRAADTQYFGPGTRLTVL.

This clonotype was detected ten times or more. V is TRBV28 and J is TRBJ2-7; D might be TRBD1 or TRBD2, each matching 6 bases. From germline, CDR1 is MDHEN and CDR2 SYDVKM. The CDR3 is made up of 14 amino acids. Trimming cost V 3 bases and J 6 bases, with 15 bases left between them. The CDR3, as DNA: TGTGCCAGCAGTTTGCCTACAGGGAGGCGCGAGCAGTACTTC. It encodes CASSLPTGRREQYF.

Note on this clonotype: Sequence at one end of the junction differs from germline and may be a read error. The V call is TRBV7-9, the J call TRBJ1-5; 11 bases are shared with TRBD1. The germline gives CDR1 SEHNR, CDR2 FQNEAQ (reference sequence). This CDR3 is built from 16 residues. This chain's CDR3 is CASSSPDRGRNEPQHF. In nucleotides, the CDR3 is TGTGCCAGCAGCTCCCCGGACAGGGGGCGCAATGAGCCCCAGCATTTT.

This clonotype was counted at least ten times. The rearrangement joins TRBV12-3 or TRBV12-4 to TRBJ1-2; 8 bases are shared with TRBD1. CDR3 length: 17 amino acids. Unmatched junction bases numbered 13, after V lost 5 bases and J lost 2 bases. CDR3 sequence (DNA): TGTGCCAGCAGTCCAATCAGTGGGGACAGGTTAAACTATGGCTACACCTTC. Translating gives CASSPISGDRLNYGYTF.

The chain uses TRBV3-1 and TRBJ2-2, with 9 bases aligning to TRBD2. Germline V lookup: CDR1 LGHDT, CDR2 YNNKEL (reference sequence). V was pared by 4 bases and J by 0 bases, with 6 bases of the junction left unmatched. CDR3 size: 17 residues. The CDR3: CASSRGLAGTNTGELFF. CDR3 in DNA: TGTGCCAGCAGCCGGGGTCTAGCGGGGACGAACACCGGGGAGCTGTTTTTT.

This clonotype was counted a single time. The chain employs TRBV7-9 and TRBJ2-1; TRBD2 agrees at 9 bases. Germline V gives CDR1 SEHNR, CDR2 FQNEAQ (reference sequence). This CDR3 has 15 amino acids. The V and J ends lost 3 bases and 6 bases, in that order; junction bases with no gene match: 6. The CDR3 protein is CASSFPASGANEQFF. The CDR3 nucleotides read TGTGCCAGCAGCTTTCCGGCTAGCGGGGCCAATGAGCAGTTCTTC.

This clonotype was found many times. The chain carries TRBV29-1 and TRBJ2-7; 8 nucleotides agree with TRBD2. The CDR3 sequence is 14 residues long. Looked up from germline, CDR1 is SQVTM and CDR2 is ANQGSEA. Trimming at V came to 5 bases and at J to 2 bases, leaving 8 bases not matched to a gene. In DNA, the CDR3 is TGCAGCGTTCGACGGGGAGCGGGAGCCTACGAGCAGTACTTC. This sequence encodes CSVRRGAGAYEQYF.

The rearrangement uses TRBV7-9 and TRBJ2-4, with D tentatively TRBD1 or TRBD2 (6 bases each). In germline, CDR1 is SEHNR, CDR2 FQNEAQ (reference sequence). CDR3 size: 17 residues. Trimming removed 3 bases at V and 0 bases at J, with 15 bases between. The DNA for the CDR3 is TGTGCCAGCAGCTTGGGGGGCCTAGACTCAGCCAAAAACATTCAGTACTTC. It codes for CASSLGGLDSAKNIQYF.

This clonotype was found many times. J is TRBJ1-1 and V is TRBV10-3; no firm D call. V was shortened by 3 bases and J by 2 bases, with 10 bases between the two germline ends. Germline V gene sequence: CDR1 ENHRY, CDR2 SYGVKD. The CDR3 is 14 amino acids. CDR3 DNA: TGTGCCATCAGTGATCGGGCAGCTAACACTGAAGCTTTCTTT. Translating gives CAISDRAANTEAFF.

This clonotype was recorded at least ten times. The chain joins TRBV29-1 to TRBJ1-4; D might be TRBD1 (6 bases). Germline CDR1 SQVTM, CDR2 ANQGSEA. V was shortened by 6 bases and J by 7 bases, with 15 bases between the two germline ends. The CDR3 sequence is 13 residues long. CDR3 in amino acids: CSVSGLRGEKLFF. CDR3 bases: TGCAGCGTATCCGGGCTCAGGGGTGAAAAACTGTTTTTT.

This clonotype was seen at least ten times. V usage is TRBV9 and J usage is TRBJ2-7; possible D gene TRBD1, 5 bases. Germline CDR1 and CDR2: SGDLS and YYNGEE. V was clipped by 4 bases and J by 2 bases, with 13 bases between them. This CDR3 has 14 amino acids. The CDR3 coding sequence is TGTGCCAGCAGCCCAGGGCCCTCAGCCTACGAGCAGTACTTC. It is translated as CASSPGPSAYEQYF.

CDR3 protein: CSARDGPDTQYF. The CDR3, as DNA: TGCAGTGCTAGAGACGGCCCAGATACGCAGTATTTT. The chain carries TRBV20-1 and TRBJ2-3; the D is unclear. The V gene's germline CDR1 is DFQATT and CDR2 SNEGSKA (reference sequence). V lost 0 bases and J lost 4, with 5 bases in between. CDR3 length: 12 amino acids.

This clonotype showed up just a few times. The chain uses TRBV7-2 and TRBJ2-7; D is perhaps TRBD1 or TRBD2 (5 bases each). Deletions cut 3 bases from V and 7 bases from J, with 22 bases between. The length of the CDR3 is 16 residues. Germline loops: CDR1 SGHTA, CDR2 FQGNSA. The DNA for the CDR3 is TGTGCCAGCAGCTTGGGTTTTTGGGGCGACTACAATGAGCAGTACTTC. Its protein is CASSLGFWGDYNEQYF.